The 14 T cell receptor beta chains below were found in one sample sequenced in a study of blood T cell repertoires in COVID-19 (dated by TCRdb to the early 2020s). The method was the immunoSEQ multiplex PCR assay. What TCRdb holds here is the immuneACCESS table cut down to in-frame rearrangements. Part of the clones is not present; checked against another copy, under half of the missing clones reflect an unresolved V gene, and the others are unexplained. The sample has 140,000 to 150,000 clones on record, 88% of them singletons. The top ten constitute more than 2% of the sample. The source material was peripheral blood. The receptors derive from a human donor with COVID-19, enrolled during active disease. The donor label of this sample is uncertain.

This chain joins TRBV5-1 and TRBJ1-1; D might be TRBD1 (5 bases). The CDR3 runs 14 residues. Germline loops: CDR1 SGHRS, CDR2 YFSETQ. V lost 2 bases and J 9 bases, leaving 17 bases between the germline ends. CDR3 sequence: CASSFSGGGRKAFF. As DNA, the CDR3 is TGCGCCAGCAGCTTTAGTGGCGGGGGAAGAAAAGCTTTCTTT.

The chain combines TRBV3-1 (or the pseudogene TRBV3-2) with TRBJ2-3; TRBD2 agrees at 8 bases. With V trimmed by 8 bases and J by 3 bases, 4 bases remained unmatched. From germline, CDR1 is LGHDT and CDR2 YNNKEL (reference sequence). CDR3 length: 13 residues. The CDR3 DNA sequence: TGTGCCAGCCGTGGGACTAGTACAGATACGCAGTATTTT. This translates into CASRGTSTDTQYF.

The chain carries TRBV4-1 and TRBJ2-7; 10 bases line up with TRBD2. The trim removed 2 bases at V and 6 bases at J, leaving 7 bases unmatched. CDR1 is MGHRA, CDR2 YSYEKL, per germline. The CDR3 length is 15 residues. In DNA, the CDR3 is TGCGCCAGCAGCCAATCTGTAGCGGGAGGAGGCGAGCAGTACTTC. It is translated as CASSQSVAGGGEQYF.

The V gene is TRBV5-5, the J gene TRBJ1-1; the D is unclear. CDR1 SGHKS and CDR2 YYEKEE come from the germline V gene (reference sequence). V was cut by 5 bases and J by 0 bases, with 17 bases left in between. CDR3 length: 16 residues. In DNA, the CDR3 is TGTGCCAGCAGTCCTGGCTGGTTCACCCTGAACACTGAAGCTTTCTTT. Its protein product is CASSPGWFTLNTEAFF.

The chain is built from TRBV28 and TRBJ1-6; 8 positions match TRBD1. This CDR3 comprises 15 residues. With 6 bases clipped from V and 8 bases from J, the junction kept 9 bases outside the gene matches. Per germline, CDR1 MDHEN and CDR2 SYDVKM. The chain's CDR3 is CASSPRTGRDSPLHF. The DNA for the CDR3 is TGTGCCAGCAGCCCACGGACAGGGAGGGATTCACCCCTCCACTTT.

The rearrangement links TRBV7-2 to TRBJ1-5, with D possibly TRBD1 on 5 matching bases. Trimming removed 5 bases at V and 5 bases at J, with 16 bases between. Germline V gene sequence: CDR1 SGHTA, CDR2 FQGNSA. There are 15 residues in the CDR3. CDR3 protein: CASSHGPGFDQPQHF. CDR3 in DNA: TGTGCCAGCAGCCACGGGCCAGGGTTCGATCAGCCCCAGCATTTT.

The sample holds one count of this clone. This chain joins TRBV6-2 or TRBV6-3 and TRBJ1-6; D remains unclear. Deletions cut 5 bases from V and 12 bases from J, with 14 bases between. Per germline, CDR1 MNHEY and CDR2 SVGEGT. CDR3 length: 13 amino acids. In DNA form, the CDR3 reads TGTGCCAGCAGTAGGTACAGTCATCAACCCCTCCACTTT. Translating gives CASSRYSHQPLHF.

This clone was observed many times. This chain joins TRBV11-3 and TRBJ2-7, with 7 bases fitting TRBD1. This CDR3 has 17 amino acids. Germline CDR1 SGHNT, CDR2 YENEEA. V dropped 5 bases and J dropped 2; count of bases not matched to a gene: 15. The CDR3: CASSRIGQAPIPYEQYF. CDR3 nucleotide sequence: TGTGCCAGCAGCCGCATAGGACAGGCGCCCATTCCCTACGAGCAGTACTTC.

The chain links TRBV6-5 to TRBJ2-7; 7 bases match TRBD1. V dropped 6 bases and J dropped 0; count of bases not matched to a gene: 8. The CDR3 loop spans 15 amino acids. Germline CDR1 MNHEY, CDR2 SVGAGI. The CDR3 nucleotides are TGTGCCAGCAGGCTACCGGGGACAGCCTCCTACGAGCAGTACTTC. Its translation is CASRLPGTASYEQYF.

This chain connects TRBV4-2 to TRBJ1-5, with a weak D call TRBD1 (5 bases). The CDR3 length is 15 residues. Trimming cost V 0 bases and J 4 bases, with 10 bases left between them. Germline CDR1 and CDR2: LGHNA and YNFKEQ. The CDR3 sequence: CASSQDQGGNQPQHF. CDR3 nucleotide sequence: TGTGCCAGCAGCCAAGATCAGGGTGGTAATCAGCCCCAGCATTTT.

The CDR3 spells CASSLGESYEQYF. The CDR3 DNA is TGTGCCAGCAGCTTAGGAGAGTCCTACGAGCAGTACTTC. The J gene is TRBJ2-7, the V gene TRBV11-2; no reliable D call. The CDR3 contains 13 residues. Germline V gives CDR1 SGHAT, CDR2 FQNNGV. Deletions cut 1 base from V and 1 base from J, with 5 bases between.

The chain is built from TRBV30 and TRBJ2-5; 7 bases are a match to TRBD2. Trimming removed 7 bases from V and 4 bases from J; junction bases left unmatched: 9. The germline gives CDR1 GTSNPN, CDR2 SVGIG (reference sequence). CDR3 length: 13 residues. The DNA of the CDR3 is TGTGCCTTTGATGGGGGGAGGGGAGAGACCCAGTACTTC. Protein product: CAFDGGRGETQYF.

CDR3 sequence: CASRDRFSGNTIYF. DNA of the CDR3: TGTGCCAGCAGAGACAGGTTCTCTGGAAACACCATATATTTT. The J gene is TRBJ1-3, the V gene TRBV6-5; D is possibly TRBD1 (6 bases). The CDR3 loop spans 14 amino acids. From germline, CDR1 is MNHEY and CDR2 SVGAGI. The germline V and J ends were trimmed by 6 bases and 0 bases, with 9 bases remaining between them.

The chain couples TRBV30 to TRBJ2-1; 14 bases are a match to TRBD2. Germline lookup yields CDR1 GTSNPN and CDR2 SVGIG (reference sequence). CDR3 length equals 15 residues. With 4 bases clipped from V and 8 bases from J, the junction kept 7 bases outside the gene matches. The CDR3: CAWNKGLAGADEQFF. The CDR3 DNA reads TGTGCCTGGAATAAGGGACTAGCGGGAGCGGATGAGCAGTTCTTC.